What follows is one T cell receptor beta chain and its context. This entry belongs to a study of blood T cell repertoires in COVID-19. Background on the study: The samples span acute and convalescent COVID-19 from the United States, Italy and Spain. PBMCs, B-cell-depleted T cells, or T cells provided the cDNA or gDNA that made up the material.

Sequencing used immunoSEQ multiplex PCR; TCRdb keeps in-frame clones, though not all of them. The sample records 200,000 to 300,000 clones, roughly 80% being singletons. This CDR3 has 15 amino acids. The germline V and J ends were trimmed by 7 bases and 4 bases, with 19 bases remaining between them. Germline loops: CDR1 MNHEY, CDR2 SMNVEV (reference sequence). This chain links TRBV27 with TRBJ1-2; D is possibly TRBD1 (6 bases). The specimen sequenced was peripheral blood. The origin of this receptor is a woman aged 18-35 years with acute or convalescent COVID-19. The CDR3 coding sequence is TGTGCCAGCACAAGCCGTCCGGACAGCCCCTATGGCTACACCTTC. It specifies CASTSRPDSPYGYTF.